The sequence of this TCR beta chain was determined in a study of blood T cell repertoires in COVID-19. Study at large: The study drew acute and convalescent COVID-19 samples from the United States, Italy and Spain. T cells, B-cell-depleted T cells, or PBMCs supplied cDNA or gDNA.

Original data processing: Using reference gene primer amplification, nucleated cell counts were estimated. Assay used: immunoSEQ multiplex PCR; TCRdb lists only in-frame clones, some missing. That table gives V, J and clone size, and the DNA gave D and trimming. The repertoire holds tens of thousands of clones, with approximately 79% as singletons. This CDR3 spans 15 amino acids. The V gene's germline CDR1 is MNHEY and CDR2 SMNVEV (reference sequence). V was shortened by 5 bases and J by 5 bases, with 16 bases between the two germline ends. The sample holds one count of this clone. The sequence came from a man aged 70-80 years with acute or convalescent COVID-19. V usage is TRBV27 and J usage is TRBJ2-1; a possible D gene is TRBD2 (6 bases). The specimen sequenced was peripheral blood. In nucleotides, the CDR3 is TGTGCCAGCAGTCCCCGGAGGGCCCTTAACAATGAGCAGTTCTTC. Residues: CASSPRRALNNEQFF.